The 21 T cell receptor beta chains in this list originate from one sample, sequenced in a study of T cell repertoires in cytomegalovirus infection. Their antigens remain unidentified. A single record per CDR3 protein comes from TCRdb applying MiXCR to the reads. The top ten hold under 15% of the sample, which has about 900,000 distinct CDR3 sequences, around 32% seen once. The material was cultured CD8+ T cells from PBMCs, obtained from culture after CMV antigen stimulation. These receptors were obtained from a human donor in good health (CMV status not recorded). Some clones in this sample may be carry-over from other donors' samples.

For this clonotype: Relative to the germline gene, one junction end is altered; a read error may explain this. The chain joins TRBV5-3 to TRBJ2-4; D unresolved. TRBV5-3 is identified as an open reading frame with a role that is uncertain. The CDR3 sequence is 18 residues long. The CDR3 bases are TGTGCCAGCAGCTTGGTAGAGTTGTCAGTCCTAGCCAAAAACATTCAGTACTTC. Translation: CASSLVELSVLAKNIQYF.

This clonotype has at least ten counts. The chain joins TRBV7-2 to TRBJ1-1; 9 bases align to TRBD1. Germline CDR1 SGHTA, CDR2 FQGNSA. V shed 1 base and J 6 bases; nucleotides not matched to a gene: 21. The CDR3 runs to 20 residues. This chain's CDR3 is CASSLVGGTGNVEGPAEAFF. CDR3 bases: TGTGCCAGCAGCTTAGTGGGGGGGACAGGGAACGTGGAGGGGCCAGCTGAAGCTTTCTTT.

This clonotype was detected only a few times. V usage is TRBV6-6 and J usage is TRBJ2-5, with D uncertain. V lost 6 bases and J 10 bases, leaving 12 bases between the germline ends. CDR1 is MNHNY and CDR2 is SVGAGI in the germline V gene (reference sequence). This CDR3 has 11 amino acids. In nucleotides, the CDR3 is TGTGCCAGCAGCCCCGAGCTGGACCAGTACTTC. Encoded protein: CASSPELDQYF.

As concerns this clonotype: A much larger clone differs from this one at a single base, so this may be a read error. The chain couples TRBV7-9 to TRBJ2-4, with D unresolved. The ends were cut back, 1 base at V and 0 bases at J, with 10 bases in the middle. The CDR3 sequence is 16 residues long. CDR1 is SEHNR and CDR2 is FQNEAQ in the germline V gene (reference sequence). CDR3 residues: CASSLESPLAKNIQYF. The DNA for the CDR3 is TGTGCCAGCAGCTTAGAGTCACCTCTAGCCAAAAACATTCAGTACTTC. Based on the CDR3 plus reference TRBV7-9 and TRBJ2-4, the full variable domain is DTGVSQNPRHKITKRGQNVTFRCDPISEHNRLYWYRQTLGQGPEFLTYFQNEAQLEKSRLLSDRFSAERPKGSFSTLEIQRTEQGDSAMYLCASSLESPLAKNIQYFGAGTRLSVL.

The chain carries TRBV7-9 and TRBJ1-3, with D unresolved. The ends were cut back, 0 bases at V and 6 bases at J, with 18 bases in the middle. Germline V lookup: CDR1 SEHNR, CDR2 FQNEAQ (reference sequence). The CDR3 is made up of 17 amino acids. The CDR3 here is CASSLAFGSPVKNTIYF. The CDR3 DNA follows: TGTGCCAGCAGCTTAGCCTTTGGTTCTCCGGTCAAAAACACCATATATTTT. Full variable domain (missing parts from reference TRBV7-9 and TRBJ1-3): DTGVSQNPRHKITKRGQNVTFRCDPISEHNRLYWYRQTLGQGPEFLTYFQNEAQLEKSRLLSDRFSAERPKGSFSTLEIQRTEQGDSAMYLCASSLAFGSPVKNTIYFGEGSWLTVV.

This clonotype was seen a handful of times. The chain uses TRBV19 and TRBJ2-1; the match to TRBD2 covers 14 bases. V shed 3 bases and J 7 bases; nucleotides not matched to a gene: 14. Germline lookup yields CDR1 LNHDA and CDR2 SQIVND (reference sequence). The CDR3 runs to 19 residues. The CDR3, as DNA: TGTGCCAGTAGTATTCGGTCCATCGTGACTAGCGGGGGGGCGAATGAGCAGTTCTTC. Its translation is CASSIRSIVTSGGANEQFF.

The CDR3: CASSASGSADEQYV. The CDR3 region has the DNA TGTGCCAGCAGCGCCTCCGGGTCCGCCGACGAGCAGTACGTC. This chain links TRBV5-6 with TRBJ2-7; the D is unclear. Germline-derived CDR1 and CDR2 are SGHDT and YYEEEE. This CDR3 is 14 amino acids long. Between the trimmed V and J ends, which lost 4 bases and 5 bases, there was a span of 16 bases.

This chain connects TRBV7-6 to TRBJ2-1; 10 nucleotides agree with TRBD2. The V and J ends lost 2 bases and 7 bases, in that order; junction bases with no gene match: 5. The CDR3 totals 15 residues. From germline, CDR1 is SGHVS and CDR2 FNYEAQ. CDR3 protein: CASSLLAGAQNEQFF. The CDR3 nucleotides read TGTGCCAGCAGCTTACTAGCGGGGGCACAAAATGAGCAGTTCTTC.

This clonotype showed up many times. V usage is TRBV7-6 and J usage is TRBJ2-2; D is perhaps TRBD1 (6 bases). The CDR3 contains 19 residues. CDR1 and CDR2 (germline): SGHVS, FNYEAQ. V shed 0 bases and J shed 0 bases, with 17 bases lying between them. CDR3 sequence reads: CASSLAPTGPDANTGELFF. The CDR3, as DNA: TGTGCCAGCAGCTTAGCCCCCACAGGGCCCGATGCGAACACCGGGGAGCTGTTTTTT. Using reference TRBV7-6 and TRBJ2-2 for the parts outside the CDR3, the full variable domain is GAGVSQSPRYKVTKRGQDVALRCDPISGHVSLYWYRQALGQGPEFLTYFNYEAQQDKSGLPNDRFSAERPEGSISTLTIQRTEQRDSAMYRCASSLAPTGPDANTGELFFGEGSRLTVL.

This clonotype showed up just a few times. The chain combines TRBV9 with TRBJ1-1; D gene ambiguous. The CDR3 covers 15 residues. The germline V and J ends were trimmed by 2 bases and 1 base, with 12 bases remaining between them. Germline V lookup: CDR1 SGDLS, CDR2 YYNGEE. CDR3 amino acids: CASSVEGQWNTEAFF. The CDR3 DNA sequence: TGTGCCAGCAGCGTTGAGGGCCAGTGGAACACTGAAGCTTTCTTT. Drawing the rest from reference TRBV9 and TRBJ1-1, the complete variable domain is DSGVTQTPKHLITATGQRVTLRCSPRSGDLSVYWYQQSLDQGLQFLIQYYNGEERAKGNILERFSAQQFPDLHSELNLSSLELGDSALYFCASSVEGQWNTEAFFGQGTRLTVV.

The chain has TRBV15 and TRBJ2-1, with D possibly TRBD1 on 5 matching bases. Trimming removed 8 bases from V and 6 bases from J, with 14 bases in between. The CDR3 extends over 13 amino acids. Germline V gene lookup returns CDR1 LNHNV and CDR2 YYDKDF (reference sequence). DNA for the CDR3: TGTGCCACCCGTACCCAGGGAAGCAATGAGCAGTTCTTC. It is translated as CATRTQGSNEQFF. Filled out from reference TRBV15 and TRBJ2-1, the complete variable domain reads DAMVIQNPRYQVTQFGKPVTLSCSQTLNHNVMYWYQQKSSQAPKLLFHYYDKDFNNEADTPDNFQSRRPNTSFCFLDIRSPGLGDTAMYLCATRTQGSNEQFFGPGTRLTVL.

This clonotype was found once. The chain employs TRBV6-5 and TRBJ1-2; D call uncertain. The CDR3 has 13 residues. Germline CDR1 reads MNHEY; CDR2 reads SVGAGI. With 5 bases removed from V and 8 bases from J, the gap between germline ends came to 15 bases. The CDR3 reads CASSPTVTGGYTF. The CDR3 nucleotides read TGTGCCAGCAGTCCCACAGTAACCGGGGGCTACACCTTC.

The table lists this clonotype with many counts. The chain couples TRBV7-6 to TRBJ2-3, with 8 bases lining up with TRBD2. Germline lookup yields CDR1 SGHVS and CDR2 FNYEAQ. V was pared by 5 bases and J by 2 bases, with 9 bases of the junction left unmatched. The CDR3 contains 16 residues. The CDR3: CASSPPSGGLTDTQYF. CDR3 coding DNA: TGTGCCAGCAGCCCCCCCAGCGGGGGCCTCACAGATACGCAGTATTTT.

The CDR3, as DNA: TGTGCCAGCAGCCCCGGGACAGGGAACGGGGAGCTGTTTTTT. This encodes CASSPGTGNGELFF. This chain uses TRBV27 with TRBJ2-2; 9 positions match TRBD1. The CDR3 is 14 residues long. The germline V gene has CDR1 MNHEY and CDR2 SMNVEV (reference sequence). After removal of 6 bases from V and 7 bases from J, the junction contained 6 bases not matched to a gene.

This rearrangement joins TRBV6-1 to TRBJ2-1; D is ambiguous. This CDR3 spans 14 amino acids. Germline CDR1 is MNHNS and CDR2 is SASEGT. Trimming pared 7 bases from V and 0 bases from J, leaving 10 bases between. CDR3 DNA: TGTGCCAGCACTAGTGATTCCTCCTACAATGAGCAGTTCTTC. This translates into CASTSDSSYNEQFF.

This clonotype has only one observation. This chain links TRBV19 with TRBJ1-1; no clear D gene. Germline values: CDR1 LNHDA, CDR2 SQIVND (reference sequence). The V and J ends lost 2 bases and 0 bases respectively, with 7 bases between them. This CDR3 comprises 14 residues. In nucleotides, the CDR3 is TGTGCCAGTAGTATAAGGACGGTGAACACTGAAGCTTTCTTT. This translates into CASSIRTVNTEAFF.

The table lists this clonotype with many counts. The chain has TRBV7-2 and TRBJ1-5; unclear D gene. CDR1 is SGHTA, CDR2 FQGNSA, per germline. The CDR3 spans 13 residues. Between the trimmed V and J ends, which lost 0 bases and 5 bases, there was a span of 5 bases. The CDR3 nucleotides are TGTGCCAGCAGCTTAGCATCAGATCAGCCCCAGCATTTT. This translates into CASSLASDQPQHF.

This clonotype was detected only a few times. V and J are TRBV28 and TRBJ1-6; D gene uncertain. This CDR3 has 17 residues. Germline V gene data show CDR1 as MDHEN and CDR2 as SYDVKM. The germline V and J ends were trimmed by 4 bases and 8 bases, with 21 bases remaining between them. The DNA of the CDR3 is TGTGCCAGCAGTTCCCCTTCGTCTTCTGCGCTGGATTCACCCCTCCACTTT. Protein: CASSSPSSSALDSPLHF.

The J gene is TRBJ2-2, the V gene TRBV19; D may be TRBD1 (6 bases). V lost 7 bases and J 2 bases, leaving 14 bases between the germline ends. CDR1 is LNHDA, CDR2 SQIVND, per germline (reference sequence). The CDR3 loop spans 15 amino acids. CDR3 coding DNA: TGTGCCAGTATTCCAGACAGGTACAACACCGGGGAGCTGTTTTTT. The encoded protein is CASIPDRYNTGELFF.

This clonotype was seen a handful of times. This chain uses TRBV12-3 or TRBV12-4 with TRBJ2-1, with 7 nucleotides matching TRBD1. V shed 5 bases, J shed 3 bases, and the junction held 4 bases outside the gene matches. The CDR3 consists of 14 residues. The CDR3 loop is CASSRQGGYNEQFF. The CDR3, as DNA: TGTGCCAGCAGTAGACAGGGTGGCTACAATGAGCAGTTCTTC.

This chain links TRBV27 with TRBJ1-4, with 7 bases matching TRBD1. V gave up 6 bases and J gave up 8 bases; unmatched junction bases: 18. Germline V gives CDR1 MNHEY, CDR2 SMNVEV (reference sequence). This CDR3 spans 17 amino acids. The CDR3 protein is CASSHYRGGLISEKLFF. The CDR3 DNA reads TGTGCCAGCAGCCACTACAGGGGAGGCTTAATTTCGGAAAAACTGTTTTTT. Supplemented by reference TRBV27 and TRBJ1-4, the full variable domain reads EAQVTQNPRYLITVTGKKLTVTCSQNMNHEYMSWYRQDPGLGLRQIYYSMNVEVTDKGDVPEGYKVSRKEKRNFPLILESPSPNQTSLYFCASSHYRGGLISEKLFFGSGTQLSVL.